This T cell receptor beta chain was identified in a study of cytomegalovirus exposure and HLA in healthy donors. Broader study findings: Previously analyzed data showed that most TCR beta V segments were productive at a frequency of about 87% or about 30%. Under in vitro conditions, a few CMV-associated chains were confirmed as specific for CMV antigens.

The CDR3 covers 14 residues. Germline CDR1 MDHEN, CDR2 SYDVKM. Trimming removed 7 bases from V and 6 bases from J, with 16 bases in between. In the case of this clone: As yet, its antigen is unknown.

PCR was performed using 60 Vbeta and 13 Jbeta primers. Using immunoSEQ multiplex PCR, the repertoire was profiled, and TCRdb retains in-frame clones only, with some absent. The repertoire table contains about 200,000 clones. The clonotype originates from a girl aged 2 to 10 in good health and CMV-seropositive. The sequencing input was PBMCs. The V call is TRBV28, the J call TRBJ2-1; TRBD1 might be the D (5 bases). CDR3 DNA sequence: TGTGCCAGCACCCCATCTTATAGGGGCAATGAGCAGTTCTTC. Its protein is CASTPSYRGNEQFF.